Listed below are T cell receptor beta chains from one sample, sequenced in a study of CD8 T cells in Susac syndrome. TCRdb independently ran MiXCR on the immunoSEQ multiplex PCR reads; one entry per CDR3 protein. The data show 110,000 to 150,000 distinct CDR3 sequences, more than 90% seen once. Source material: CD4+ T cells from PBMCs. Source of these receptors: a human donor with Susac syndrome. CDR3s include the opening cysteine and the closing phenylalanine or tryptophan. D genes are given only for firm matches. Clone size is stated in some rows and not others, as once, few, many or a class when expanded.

TGTGCTAGTGCCACTGGAGAAGACAGCTACAATGAGCAGTTCTTC | CASATGEDSYNEQFF | TRBV12-5 | . | . | TRBJ2-1
TGTGCCAGCAGACGAGGCCAGGGAGCCTATGGCTACACCTTC | CASRRGQGAYGYTF | TRBV6-5 | . | . | TRBJ1-2
TGCAGCGTTAAAGGGGACAATTCACCCCTCCACTTT | CSVKGDNSPLHF | TRBV29-1 | . | . | TRBJ1-6
TGCGCCAGCAGCCAAGACCCAGGGACCTCTGGAAACACCATATATTTT | CASSQDPGTSGNTIYF | TRBV4-1 | . | . | TRBJ1-3
TGTGCCAGCACTAGGGGGCCCGGCGACAGGGCGGAGACCCAGTACTTC | CASTRGPGDRAETQYF | TRBV7-9 | . | TRBD1 | TRBJ2-5
TGTGCCAGCAGCTCGGACGAACAAGAGACCCAGTACTTC | CASSSDEQETQYF | TRBV7-9 | . | . | TRBJ2-5
TGCGCCAGCAGCTTGGCCCGCCAGGGCGCAGATACGCAGTATTTT | CASSLARQGADTQYF | TRBV5-1 | . | . | TRBJ2-3
TGTGCCAGCAGTTTATCCGGGAGAGCGTACAATGAGCAGTTCTTC | CASSLSGRAYNEQFF | TRBV27 | . | . | TRBJ2-1
TGTGCCAGCGGGTTCATGAACACCGCCTACGAGCAGTACTTC | CASGFMNTAYEQYF | TRBV5-4 | . | . | TRBJ2-7
TGTGCCAGCAATACCGCGGACAGGGTATATGGCTACACCTTC | CASNTADRVYGYTF | TRBV28 | . | TRBD1 | TRBJ1-2
TGTGCCACCAGCAGCCACCGGGACAGGATTAATCAGCCCCAGCATTTT | CATSSHRDRINQPQHF | TRBV15 | . | TRBD1 | TRBJ1-5
TGTGCCAGCAGCTTGGTTACGGACGTCACAGATACGCAGTATTTT | CASSLVTDVTDTQYF | TRBV5-4 | . | . | TRBJ2-3
TGTGCCAGCAGTTTCGGACAGACGAATTCACCCCTCCACTTT | CASSFGQTNSPLHF | TRBV27 | . | . | TRBJ1-6
TGCGCCAGCAGCTTGGCAGCCACCAGCTCCTACAATGAGCAGTTCTTC | CASSLAATSSYNEQFF | TRBV5-1 | . | . | TRBJ2-1
TGCAGCGTTGCCCCGTGGGGGGAAGGGAGGGGAGAGACCCAGTACTTC | CSVAPWGEGRGETQYF | TRBV29-1 | . | TRBD2 | TRBJ2-5
TGTGCCAGCAGCTTAGAAGGTTTCGGGGCGAGCAATTCACCCCTCCACTTT | CASSLEGFGASNSPLHF | TRBV7-6 | . | . | TRBJ1-6
TGTGCCAGCACCCGGACTAGCGGGGGGCAAGAGACCCAGTACTTC | CASTRTSGGQETQYF | TRBV6-1 | . | TRBD2 | TRBJ2-5
TGCGCCAGCAGCCAAGAAGTCGGCAATGAGCAGTTCTTC | CASSQEVGNEQFF | TRBV4-1 | . | . | TRBJ2-1
TGTGCCAGCAGTTCGGTAGAGGATGGCTACACCTTC | CASSSVEDGYTF | TRBV6-6 | . | . | TRBJ1-2
TGTGCCAGCAGCGGGGTGATCTCCTACGAGCAGTACTTC | CASSGVISYEQYF | TRBV14 | . | . | TRBJ2-7
TGTGCCAGCAGCCATGTACAGGGTACCTACGAGCAGTACTTC | CASSHVQGTYEQYF | TRBV3-1 | . | . | TRBJ2-7
TGCAGTGCGCCAGCGGGGGGCCCCACAGATACGCAGTATTTT | CSAPAGGPTDTQYF | TRBV20-1 | once | TRBD2 | TRBJ2-3
TGCGCCAGCAGCTTAGGGACTAGCGGGAGCTATGGACAGTACTTC | CASSLGTSGSYGQYF | TRBV5-1 | . | TRBD2 | TRBJ2-7
TGTGCCAGCAGCTCCCCTGGGACCTACCCCTCCGGGGAGCTGTTTTTT | CASSSPGTYPSGELFF | TRBV6-1 | . | . | TRBJ2-2
TGTGCCAGCAGCTCCGCCGGGACTATCACCGGGGAGCTGTTTTTT | CASSSAGTITGELFF | TRBV5-4 | . | TRBD2 | TRBJ2-2
TGTGCCAGCAGCCCCCGGGGACTACTAGCGGGAAACTACGAGCAGTACTTC | CASSPRGLLAGNYEQYF | TRBV3-1 | . | TRBD2 | TRBJ2-7
TGTGCCAGCAGCCAATCACAGGGGAATCAGCCCCAGCATTTT | CASSQSQGNQPQHF | TRBV16 | . | TRBD1 | TRBJ1-5
TGTGCCAGCAGGGGACTAGCGGGAACTGGTGAGCAGTACTTC | CASRGLAGTGEQYF | TRBV28 | once | TRBD2 | TRBJ2-7
TGTGCCAGCAGCTGGGACAGTGCAACGGCGAACTCACCCCTCCACTTT | CASSWDSATANSPLHF | TRBV2 | . | TRBD1 | TRBJ1-6
TGTGCCAGCAGCTCCCGACTAGTGAGGGAGACCCAGTACTTC | CASSSRLVRETQYF | TRBV5-6 | . | . | TRBJ2-5
TGCGCCAGCAGCCCAGACGGACCCATTAATGGGGAGCTGTTTTTT | CASSPDGPINGELFF | TRBV5-1 | . | . | TRBJ2-2